Below are 10 T cell receptor beta chains sequenced from a single sample in a study of cytomegalovirus exposure and HLA in healthy donors. Generated by immunoSEQ multiplex PCR, the TCRdb table keeps only in-frame clones and is missing some. The table shows under 85,000 clones, with 80% to 95% occurring only once. Material for sequencing was PBMCs. These receptors were obtained from a man aged 18 to 29 in good health and CMV-seropositive.

The J gene is TRBJ2-1, the V gene TRBV7-3; 8 nucleotides align to TRBD1. The CDR3 has 15 amino acids. V shed 4 bases and J 2 bases; nucleotides not matched to a gene: 4. CDR1 is SGHTA, CDR2 FQGTGA, per germline. The DNA of the CDR3 is TGTGCCAGCAGCTCGACAGGGGATGCCTACAATGAGCAGTTCTTC. Protein: CASSSTGDAYNEQFF.

The chain recombines TRBV27 with TRBJ2-7, with 10 bases identical to TRBD2. This CDR3 spans 16 amino acids. The J segment lost 7 bases and the V segment lost 6 bases, leaving 15 bases of the junction unmatched. Germline lookup yields CDR1 MNHEY and CDR2 SMNVEV (reference sequence). CDR3 sequence reads: CASSLTSGRASGEQYF. The CDR3, as DNA: TGTGCCAGCAGCCTCACCAGCGGGAGGGCCTCTGGTGAGCAGTACTTC.

The chain joins TRBV30 to TRBJ1-1; D is unclear. The CDR3 contains 14 residues. The ends were cut back, 0 bases at V and 0 bases at J, with 8 bases in the middle. Germline assignment: CDR1 GTSNPN and CDR2 SVGIG (reference sequence). CDR3 nucleotides: TGTGCCTGGAGTGTACTGGAGATGAACACTGAAGCTTTCTTT. Encoded protein: CAWSVLEMNTEAFF. Supplemented by reference TRBV30 and TRBJ1-1, the full variable domain reads SQTIHQWPATLVQPVGSPLSLECTVEGTSNPNLYWYRQAAGRGLQLLFYSVGIGQISSEVPQNLSASRPQDRQFILSSKKLLLSDSGFYLCAWSVLEMNTEAFFGQGTRLTVV.

The rearrangement joins TRBV27 to TRBJ2-7; 15 bases align to TRBD2. The V gene's germline CDR1 is MNHEY and CDR2 SMNVEV (reference sequence). This CDR3 is 17 amino acids long. Trimming cost V 6 bases and J 3 bases; bases outside gene matches: 9. Here the CDR3 reads CASSPVGLAGGNYEQYF. In DNA form, the CDR3 reads TGTGCCAGCAGCCCAGTTGGACTAGCGGGAGGGAACTACGAGCAGTACTTC.

This clone was seen a single time. J is TRBJ1-2 and V is TRBV7-3, with TRBD1 matching over 9 bases. CDR1 SGHTA and CDR2 FQGTGA come from the germline V gene. V dropped 3 bases and J dropped 14; count of bases not matched to a gene: 25. The CDR3 covers 18 residues. The CDR3 nucleotides read TGTGCCAGCAGCTTCCACTCACCGGCGGACAGGGGTGTGCTGACCCAGACCTTC. This translates into CASSFHSPADRGVLTQTF. Full variable domain (remainder filled in from reference TRBV7-3 and TRBJ1-2): GAGVSQTPSNKVTEKGKYVELRCDPISGHTALYWYRQSLGQGPEFLIYFQGTGAADDSGLPNDRFFAVRPEGSVSTLKIQRTERGDSAVYLCASSFHSPADRGVLTQTFGSGTRLTVV.

The chain combines TRBV10-1 with TRBJ2-3, with 14 bases identical to TRBD2. V was clipped by 4 bases and J by 4 bases; unmatched bases: 10. There are 18 residues in the CDR3. Per the germline V gene, CDR1 is WNHNN and CDR2 is SYGVQD (reference sequence). The CDR3 is CASSGPLWTSGRSDTQYF. The CDR3 nucleotides read TGCGCCAGCAGTGGACCTCTCTGGACTAGCGGGAGGTCAGATACGCAGTATTTT.

In the case of this clone: One junction end does not reproduce the germline sequence, and a read error may be involved. The identical CDR3 is also encoded by other nucleotide sequences in the sample. J is TRBJ2-7 and V is TRBV11-1; D might be TRBD1 (5 bases). Germline CDR1 reads SGHAT; CDR2 reads FQDESV (reference sequence). The CDR3 extends over 18 amino acids. The CDR3 DNA reads TGTGCCAGCAGCTTAGGAAGATGGGGCAACGGGTTTACCTACGAGCAATACTTC. Translating gives CASSLGRWGNGFTYEQYF.

The rearrangement uses TRBV29-1 and TRBJ2-6, with D unclear. Trimming removed 5 bases at V and 0 bases at J, with 8 bases between. The germline V gene has CDR1 SQVTM and CDR2 ANQGSEA. This CDR3 has 14 residues. CDR3 amino acids: CSVIIGSGANVLTF. As DNA, the CDR3 is TGCAGCGTTATAATCGGCTCTGGGGCCAACGTCCTGACTTTC.

This sequence joins TRBV5-1 and TRBJ2-3, with D maybe TRBD2 (7 bases). CDR1 and CDR2 from the germline V gene are SGHRS and YFSETQ. This CDR3 has 14 residues. Deletions cut 7 bases from V and 2 bases from J, with 14 bases between. CDR3 sequence reads: CASSKGGTTDTQYF. CDR3 DNA: TGCGCCAGCTCTAAGGGGGGGACCACAGATACGCAGTATTTT.

The chain uses TRBV18 and TRBJ2-7; possible D gene TRBD2, 6 bases. The CDR3 extends over 15 amino acids. Germline V CDR1 and CDR2: KGHSH, LQKENI. The ends were cut back, 6 bases at V and 2 bases at J, with 17 bases in the middle. The CDR3 reads CASSAGTQFTYEQYF. Written as DNA, the CDR3 is TGTGCCAGCTCTGCCGGGACTCAATTCACCTACGAGCAGTACTTC.